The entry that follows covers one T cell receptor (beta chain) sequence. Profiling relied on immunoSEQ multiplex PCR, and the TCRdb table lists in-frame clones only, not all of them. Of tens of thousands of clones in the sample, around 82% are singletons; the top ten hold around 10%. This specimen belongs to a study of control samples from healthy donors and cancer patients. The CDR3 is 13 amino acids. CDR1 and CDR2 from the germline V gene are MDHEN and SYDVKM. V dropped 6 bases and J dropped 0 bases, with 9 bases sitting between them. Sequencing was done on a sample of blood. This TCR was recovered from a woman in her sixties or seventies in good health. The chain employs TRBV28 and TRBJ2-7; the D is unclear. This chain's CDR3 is CASSRTPSYEQYF. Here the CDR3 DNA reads TGTGCCAGCAGCCGAACTCCCTCCTACGAGCAGTACTTC.